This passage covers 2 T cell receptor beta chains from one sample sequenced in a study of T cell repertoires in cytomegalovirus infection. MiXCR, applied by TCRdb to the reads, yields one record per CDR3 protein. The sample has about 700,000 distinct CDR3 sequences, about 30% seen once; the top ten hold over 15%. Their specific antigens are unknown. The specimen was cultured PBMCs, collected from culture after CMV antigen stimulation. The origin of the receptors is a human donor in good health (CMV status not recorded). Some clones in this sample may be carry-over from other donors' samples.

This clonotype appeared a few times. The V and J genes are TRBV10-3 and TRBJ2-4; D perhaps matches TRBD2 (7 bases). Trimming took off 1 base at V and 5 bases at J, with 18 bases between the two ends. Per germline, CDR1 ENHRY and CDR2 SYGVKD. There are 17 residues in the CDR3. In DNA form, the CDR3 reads TGTGCCATCAGTGAGTGGCTCGGTGGGGGGGCCGAAAACATTCAGTACTTC. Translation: CAISEWLGGGAENIQYF.

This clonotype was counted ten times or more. In nucleotides, the CDR3 is TGTGCCAGCAGCCCCGGGACTAGCGGTGTGTACGAGCAGTACTTC. This sequence encodes CASSPGTSGVYEQYF. V gene TRBV7-6 combines with J gene TRBJ2-7, with 11 bases aligning to TRBD2. V shed 5 bases and J 4 bases; nucleotides not matched to a gene: 7. Germline values: CDR1 SGHVS, CDR2 FNYEAQ. CDR3 length equals 15 residues.